The clone carrying this TCR beta chain has just one count. What it binds is not known. This sample was taken from a study of shared clonotypes between healthy human individuals. The V end lost 4 bases, the J end lost 6 bases, and 16 bases lay between the germline ends. Germline assignment: CDR1 GTSNPN and CDR2 SVGIG (reference sequence). The CDR3 loop spans 13 amino acids. Sorted-subset replicate PCR reactions contained 200 ng DNA, corresponding to about 30,000 T cell genomes. Clones were read by immunoSEQ multiplex PCR, and TCRdb kept only the in-frame ones, dropping some. The data show 1,100,000 or so clones, about 84% seen once. Study findings and constraints: In the sorted subsets, rarefaction showed sequencing was incomplete despite large depth. Among non-shared clonotypes, generation probabilities were lower than among those shared by all four donors.

It was into CD45RA+ naive and CD45RA-negative memory subsets that the CD4+ cells were split. The chain employs TRBV30 and TRBJ2-7; no reliable D call. The sample taken for sequencing was memory CD4+ T cells from PBMCs. The subset: CD45RA-negative fraction. This TCR was sampled from a man aged 18 to 29 in good health. Some clones in this sample may be carry-over from other donors' samples. The CDR3 DNA follows: TGTGCCTGGAAATCGCCCCCCCTGGGCGAGCAGTACTTC. Its protein product is CAWKSPPLGEQYF. Full variable domain (outside the CDR3, taken from reference TRBV30 and TRBJ2-7): SQTIHQWPATLVQPVGSPLSLECTVEGTSNPNLYWYRQAAGRGLQLLFYSVGIGQISSEVPQNLSASRPQDRQFILSSKKLLLSDSGFYLCAWKSPPLGEQYFGPGTRLTVT.